Shown below are 20 T cell receptor beta chains from a single sample sequenced in a study of OX40 agonist ivuxolimab in advanced cancers. The assay was immunoSEQ multiplex PCR, and TCRdb's table has in-frame clones only and misses some. The table has 45,000 to 60,000 clones, roughly 90% seen once. This sample comprised CD4+ or CD8+ T cells sorted from blood, obtained in a trial of the OX40 agonist ivuxolimab. The receptor source for this set is an adult with an advanced solid tumor such as melanoma, head and neck, liver or kidney cancer.

The chain combines TRBV7-8 with TRBJ1-2, with TRBD1 matching 7 bases. The CDR3 runs 21 residues. CDR1 is SGHVS and CDR2 is FQNEAQ in the germline V gene. Unmatched junction bases numbered 24, after V lost 5 bases and J lost 0 bases. The CDR3 nucleotides are TGTGCCAGCAGCCTATACCAACCTACACCGGGACAGACTGATTCTAACTATGGCTACACCTTC. It specifies CASSLYQPTPGQTDSNYGYTF.

A remark on this clone: One junction end disagrees with the germline gene, perhaps due to a read error. The chain links TRBV28 to TRBJ2-2; D tentatively reads TRBD1 or TRBD2 (5 bases each). CDR1 and CDR2 from the germline V gene are MDHEN and SYDVKM. The CDR3 is made up of 14 amino acids. CDR3 DNA sequence: TGTGCCACCAGTTTGTTGGGGGACACCGGGGAGCTGTTTTTT. Amino acids: CATSLLGDTGELFF.

This clone has just one count. The V gene is TRBV5-5, the J gene TRBJ1-2; D is possibly TRBD1 (5 bases). The V gene lost 9 bases and the J gene lost 4 bases, with 22 bases spanning the gap. Germline assignment: CDR1 SGHKS and CDR2 YYEKEE (reference sequence). CDR3 length equals 15 residues. The CDR3 reads CATTTDRDPFYGYTF. The DNA of the CDR3 is TGTGCCACCACGACCGACCGGGACCCCTTCTATGGCTACACCTTC. Combining the CDR3 with reference TRBV5-5 and TRBJ1-2 gives the whole variable domain DAGVTQSPTHLIKTRGQQVTLRCSPISGHKSVSWYQQVLGQGPQFIFQYYEKEERGRGNFPDRFSARQFPNYSSELNVNALLLGDSALYLCATTTDRDPFYGYTFGSGTRLTVV.

The V gene is TRBV29-1, the J gene TRBJ1-1; 7 nucleotides match TRBD1. Germline V CDR1 and CDR2: SQVTM, ANQGSEA. The V segment lost 5 bases and the J segment 8 bases; nucleotides outside the gene matches: 2. There are 10 residues in the CDR3. The CDR3 DNA follows: TGCAGCGTTAGGACAGGAGAAGCTTTCTTT. Its translation is CSVRTGEAFF.

The J gene is TRBJ2-7, the V gene TRBV4-1, with D perhaps matching TRBD1 (6 bases). Trimming cost V 2 bases and J 2 bases, with 16 bases left between them. Per the germline V gene, CDR1 is MGHRA and CDR2 is YSYEKL. The CDR3 is 16 residues long. The CDR3 bases are TGCGCCAGCAGCCAACTAGCTGACAGGAGCCCCTACGAGCAGTACTTC. Translation: CASSQLADRSPYEQYF.

The chain couples TRBV6-5 to TRBJ2-7; 7 nucleotides align to TRBD1. The V gene end was trimmed by 3 bases and the J gene end by 2 bases; junction bases not matched to a gene: 4. This CDR3 has 14 amino acids. Germline V lookup: CDR1 MNHEY, CDR2 SVGAGI. The CDR3 protein is CASSYTGTAYEQYF. In DNA, the CDR3 is TGTGCCAGCAGTTATACCGGGACAGCCTACGAGCAGTACTTC.

This clone was counted a few times. This rearrangement joins TRBV18 to TRBJ2-5, with TRBD2 identical over 7 bases. The germline gives CDR1 KGHSH, CDR2 LQKENI. V was clipped by 6 bases and J by 7 bases; unmatched bases: 8. This CDR3 is built from 13 residues. As DNA, the CDR3 is TGTGCCAGCTCTCCAGAAGGGGAGGGGACCCAGTACTTC. This encodes CASSPEGEGTQYF.

For the CDR3, the DNA is TGTGCCAGCAGTTTTTATGCCAATCCCACTGAAGCTTTCTTT. Amino acids: CASSFYANPTEAFF. The chain has TRBV27 and TRBJ1-1, with D uncertain. Looked up from germline, CDR1 is MNHEY and CDR2 is SMNVEV (reference sequence). V gave up 3 bases and J gave up 4 bases, with 12 bases separating them. This CDR3 has 14 amino acids.

The genes are TRBV27 and TRBJ2-1; 9 bases are shared with TRBD2. Germline CDR1 MNHEY, CDR2 SMNVEV (reference sequence). V trimming: 0 bases; J trimming: 7 bases; junction bases outside the gene matches: 4. The CDR3 extends over 15 amino acids. The CDR3 protein is CASSLSSGSINEQFF. As DNA, the CDR3 is TGTGCCAGCAGTTTATCTAGCGGGAGTATAAATGAGCAGTTCTTC.

V is TRBV27 and J is TRBJ2-1, with D possibly being TRBD1 (6 bases). Germline values: CDR1 MNHEY, CDR2 SMNVEV (reference sequence). CDR3 size: 14 residues. CDR3 in amino acids: CATQPGTTHNEQFF. The CDR3 bases are TGTGCTACCCAACCCGGGACAACCCACAATGAGCAGTTCTTC.

V usage is TRBV9 and J usage is TRBJ2-1, with a tentative D call TRBD2 (5 bases). V was pared by 0 bases and J by 7 bases, with 20 bases between. Looked up from germline, CDR1 is SGDLS and CDR2 is YYNGEE. There are 17 residues in the CDR3. CDR3 sequence (DNA): TGTGCCAGCAGCGTAGTAGGCCTAGCCCCGGGTAGGAATGAGCAGTTCTTC. The encoded protein is CASSVVGLAPGRNEQFF.

This chain uses TRBV29-1 with TRBJ2-1, with D unclear. The V end lost 8 bases, the J end lost 2 bases, and 10 bases lay between the germline ends. CDR3 size: 12 residues. The germline CDR1 and CDR2 sequences are SQVTM and ANQGSEA. CDR3 bases: TGCAGCCCCCTGAACCCCTACAATGAGCAGTTCTTC. Amino acid sequence: CSPLNPYNEQFF.

V and J are TRBV6-6 and TRBJ2-1; D ambiguous. Trimming removed 0 bases from V and 3 bases from J, with 12 bases in between. Germline lookup yields CDR1 MNHNY and CDR2 SVGAGI (reference sequence). The CDR3 spans 16 residues. CDR3 loop: CASSYSTGPFYNEQFF. In DNA form, the CDR3 reads TGTGCCAGCAGTTACTCGACCGGGCCCTTCTACAATGAGCAGTTCTTC.

There are a few counts of this clone. CDR3 in amino acids: CASSDRVSEAFF. In DNA, the CDR3 is TGTGCCAGCAGTGACAGGGTTTCTGAAGCTTTCTTT. The V gene is TRBV9, the J gene TRBJ1-1; 7 bases are shared with TRBD1. There are 12 residues in the CDR3. The V and J ends lost 5 bases and 6 bases, in that order; junction bases with no gene match: 4. Germline loops: CDR1 SGDLS, CDR2 YYNGEE.

This chain connects TRBV14 to TRBJ2-7, with D unresolved. The V gene lost 0 bases and the J gene lost 2 bases, with 8 bases spanning the gap. This CDR3 spans 14 amino acids. Germline CDR1 and CDR2: SGHDN and FVKESK. The CDR3 bases are TGTGCCAGCAGCCAAGATATGAAAACCTACGAGCAGTACTTC. This encodes CASSQDMKTYEQYF.

In its sample, this clone was seen once. This rearrangement joins TRBV7-6 to TRBJ1-1; perhaps TRBD1 as D (6 bases). Per germline, CDR1 SGHVS and CDR2 FNYEAQ. This CDR3 contains 14 residues. Trimming cost V 5 bases and J 3 bases, with 13 bases left between them. The CDR3 coding sequence is TGTGCCAGCAGCCCGAGGGGGGGGGACACTGAAGCTTTCTTT. Protein product: CASSPRGGDTEAFF.

The chain joins TRBV7-8 to TRBJ2-3; D remains unclear. CDR3 size: 14 residues. V was pared by 3 bases and J by 1 base, with 8 bases between. CDR1 and CDR2 from the germline V gene are SGHVS and FQNEAQ. CDR3 region: CASSFLYGTDTQYF. CDR3 coding DNA: TGTGCCAGCAGCTTTTTGTATGGCACAGATACGCAGTATTTT. Full variable domain (outside the CDR3, taken from reference TRBV7-8 and TRBJ2-3): GAGVSQSPRYKVAKRGQDVALRCDPISGHVSLFWYQQALGQGPEFLTYFQNEAQLDKSGLPSDRFFAERPEGSVSTLKIQRTQQEDSAVYLCASSFLYGTDTQYFGPGTRLTVL.

V is TRBV28 and J is TRBJ2-3; 7 positions agree with TRBD2. The CDR3 contains 16 residues. Trimming at V came to 5 bases and at J to 2 bases, leaving 10 bases not matched to a gene. Germline V gene data show CDR1 as MDHEN and CDR2 as SYDVKM. The CDR3 bases are TGTGCCAGCAGTCCTCCTTGGGGGGGAAACACAGATACGCAGTATTTT. Translated: CASSPPWGGNTDTQYF.

The chain couples TRBV28 to TRBJ1-1; no clear D gene. The CDR3 spans 14 residues. Germline V gene data show CDR1 as MDHEN and CDR2 as SYDVKM. Trimming removed 4 bases at V and 1 base at J, with 10 bases between. Here the CDR3 DNA reads TGTGCCAGCAGTTCGCCCAGGCGGAACACTGAAGCTTTCTTT. Translation: CASSSPRRNTEAFF.

The CDR3, as DNA: TGTGCCAGTAGTATCGGGGGGCCCAATGAGCAGTTCTTC. Residues: CASSIGGPNEQFF. The J gene is TRBJ2-1, the V gene TRBV19; tentatively, D is TRBD2 (7 bases). There are 13 residues in the CDR3. The germline V gene has CDR1 LNHDA and CDR2 SQIVND (reference sequence). Trimming removed 3 bases at V and 6 bases at J, with 9 bases between.